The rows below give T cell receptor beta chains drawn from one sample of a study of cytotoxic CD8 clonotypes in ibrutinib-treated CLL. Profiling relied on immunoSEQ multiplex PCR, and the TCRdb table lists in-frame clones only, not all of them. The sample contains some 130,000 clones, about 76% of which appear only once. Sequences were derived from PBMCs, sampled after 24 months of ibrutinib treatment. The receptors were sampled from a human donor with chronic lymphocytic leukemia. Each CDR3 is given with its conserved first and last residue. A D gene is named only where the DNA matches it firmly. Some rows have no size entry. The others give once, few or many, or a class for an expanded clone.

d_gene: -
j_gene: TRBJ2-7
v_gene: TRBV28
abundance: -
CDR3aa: CASRPPNYEQYF
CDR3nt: TGTGCCAGCAGGCCACCCAACTACGAGCAGTACTTC

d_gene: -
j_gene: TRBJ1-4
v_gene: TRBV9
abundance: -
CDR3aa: CASSPQGGEKLFF
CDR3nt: TGTGCCAGCAGCCCCCAGGGCGGCGAAAAACTGTTTTTT

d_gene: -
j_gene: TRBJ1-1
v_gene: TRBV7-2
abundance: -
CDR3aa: CASSPGEKAFF
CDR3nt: TGTGCCAGCAGCCCTGGGGAAAAAGCTTTCTTT

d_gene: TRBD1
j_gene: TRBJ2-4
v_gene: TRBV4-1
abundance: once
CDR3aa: CASSQDPTGGIQYF
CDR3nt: TGCGCCAGCAGCCAAGATCCGACAGGGGGAATTCAGTACTTC

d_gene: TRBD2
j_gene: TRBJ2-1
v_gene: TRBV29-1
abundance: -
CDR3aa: CSAPTSGTYNEQFF
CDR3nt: TGCAGCGCCCCGACTAGCGGGACTTACAATGAGCAGTTCTTC

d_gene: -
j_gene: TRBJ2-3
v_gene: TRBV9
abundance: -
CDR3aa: CASSVGGISTDTQYF
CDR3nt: TGTGCCAGCAGCGTAGGGGGTATCTCCACAGATACGCAGTATTTT

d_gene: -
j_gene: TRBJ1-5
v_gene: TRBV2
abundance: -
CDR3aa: CASSEESGGQPQHF
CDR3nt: TGTGCCAGCAGTGAAGAGTCCGGGGGGCAGCCCCAGCATTTT

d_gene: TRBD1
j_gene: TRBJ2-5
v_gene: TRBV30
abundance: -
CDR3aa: CAWKGGTGGETQYF
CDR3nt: TGTGCCTGGAAGGGCGGGACAGGGGGAGAGACCCAGTACTTC

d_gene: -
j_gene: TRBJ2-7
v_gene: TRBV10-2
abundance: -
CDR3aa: CASVGLPWAEQYF
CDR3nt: TGCGCCAGCGTGGGACTCCCATGGGCCGAGCAGTACTTC

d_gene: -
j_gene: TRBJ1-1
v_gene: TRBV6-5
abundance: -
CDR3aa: CASSSTPPTVPEAFF
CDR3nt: TGTGCCAGCAGTTCAACCCCGCCGACTGTTCCTGAAGCTTTCTTT

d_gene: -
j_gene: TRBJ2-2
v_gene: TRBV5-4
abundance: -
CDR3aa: CASSLDKGTGELFF
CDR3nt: TGTGCCAGCAGCTTGGACAAGGGCACCGGGGAGCTGTTTTTT

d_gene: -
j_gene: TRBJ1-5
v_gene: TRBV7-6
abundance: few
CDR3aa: CASSLGSARSNQPQHF
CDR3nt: TGTGCCAGCAGCTTAGGGTCGGCGCGTAGCAATCAGCCCCAGCATTTT

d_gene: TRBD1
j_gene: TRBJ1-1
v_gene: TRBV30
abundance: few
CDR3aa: CAWSGQGEEAFF
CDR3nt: TGTGCCTGGAGTGGACAGGGAGAGGAAGCTTTCTTT

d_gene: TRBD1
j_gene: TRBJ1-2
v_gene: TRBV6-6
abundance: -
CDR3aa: CASSYRGQGHGYTF
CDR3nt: TGTGCCAGCAGTTACCGCGGACAGGGGCACGGCTACACCTTC

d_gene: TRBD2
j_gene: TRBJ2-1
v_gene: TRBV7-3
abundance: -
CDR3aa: CASSFHAPGLAGATEQFF
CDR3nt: TGTGCCAGCAGCTTCCACGCCCCGGGACTAGCGGGAGCTACTGAGCAGTTCTTC

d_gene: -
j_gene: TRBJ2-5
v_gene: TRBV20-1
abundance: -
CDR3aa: CSVGGQETQYF
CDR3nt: TGCAGTGTTGGAGGCCAAGAGACCCAGTACTTC

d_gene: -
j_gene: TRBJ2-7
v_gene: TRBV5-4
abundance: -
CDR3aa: CASSLGAGPDYEQYF
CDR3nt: TGTGCCAGCAGCTTGGGGGCAGGGCCGGACTACGAGCAGTACTTC

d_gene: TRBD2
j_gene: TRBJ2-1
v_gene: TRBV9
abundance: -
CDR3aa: CASSVGAGGYNEQFF
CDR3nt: TGTGCCAGCAGCGTTGGGGCGGGAGGGTACAATGAGCAGTTCTTC

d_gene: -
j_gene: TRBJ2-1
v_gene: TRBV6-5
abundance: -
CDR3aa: CASRAGSYNEQFF
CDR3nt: TGTGCCAGCAGGGCAGGCTCCTACAATGAGCAGTTCTTC

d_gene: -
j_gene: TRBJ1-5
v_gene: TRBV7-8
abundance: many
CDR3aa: CASRHGGGQPQHF
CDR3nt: TGTGCCAGCAGACACGGCGGTGGGCAGCCCCAGCATTTT

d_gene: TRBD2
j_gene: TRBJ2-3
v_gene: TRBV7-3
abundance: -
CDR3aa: CASRAGGGDTQYF
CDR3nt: TGTGCCAGCAGGGCGGGAGGGGGAGATACGCAGTATTTT

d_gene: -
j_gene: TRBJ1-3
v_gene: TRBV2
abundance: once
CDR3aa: CASTPTQPSYSGNTIYF
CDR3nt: TGTGCCAGCACCCCGACCCAGCCATCTTACTCTGGAAACACCATATATTTT

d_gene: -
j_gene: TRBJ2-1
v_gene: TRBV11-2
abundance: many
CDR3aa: CASSLDRGQANEQFF
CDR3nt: TGTGCCAGCAGCTTAGATCGGGGTCAGGCCAATGAGCAGTTCTTC

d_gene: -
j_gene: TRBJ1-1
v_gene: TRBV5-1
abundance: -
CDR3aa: CASSLGGSTEAFF
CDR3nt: TGCGCCAGCAGCTTGGGGGGAAGCACTGAAGCTTTCTTT

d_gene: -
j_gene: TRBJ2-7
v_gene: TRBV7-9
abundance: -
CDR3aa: CASSLAGVTHSYEQYF
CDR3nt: TGTGCCAGCAGCTTAGCAGGGGTTACCCACTCCTACGAGCAGTACTTC

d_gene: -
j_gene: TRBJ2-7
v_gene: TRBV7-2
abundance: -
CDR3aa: CASSPSMDRYEQYF
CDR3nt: TGTGCCAGCAGCCCATCGATGGATCGCTACGAGCAGTACTTC

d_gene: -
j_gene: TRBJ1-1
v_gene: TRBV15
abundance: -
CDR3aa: CATSRHKGPEAFF
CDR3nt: TGTGCCACCAGCAGGCACAAGGGCCCTGAAGCTTTCTTT

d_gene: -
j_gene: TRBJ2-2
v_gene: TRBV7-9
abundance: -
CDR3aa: CASSLPAGWQGSVELFF
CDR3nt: TGTGCCAGCAGCTTACCCGCGGGTTGGCAGGGGAGTGTGGAGCTGTTTTTT

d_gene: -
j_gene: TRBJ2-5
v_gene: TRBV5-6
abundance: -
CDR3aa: CASSFGLTQETQYF
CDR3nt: TGTGCCAGCAGCTTTGGGCTGACACAAGAGACCCAGTACTTC

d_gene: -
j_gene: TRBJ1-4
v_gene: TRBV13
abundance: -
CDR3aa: CASSLGRPATNEKLFF
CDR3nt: TGTGCCAGCAGCTTAGGTCGACCCGCAACTAATGAAAAACTGTTTTTT

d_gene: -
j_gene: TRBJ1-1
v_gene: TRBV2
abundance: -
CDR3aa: CASSGAGSTNTEAFF
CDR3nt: TGTGCCAGCAGCGGAGCGGGGTCAACGAACACTGAAGCTTTCTTT

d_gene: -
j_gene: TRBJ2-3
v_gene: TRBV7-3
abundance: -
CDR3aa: CASSLTFGTDTQYF
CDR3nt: TGTGCCAGCAGCTTAACGTTTGGCACAGATACGCAGTATTTT

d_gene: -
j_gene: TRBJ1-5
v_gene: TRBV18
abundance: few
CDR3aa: CASSPGEVGPQHF
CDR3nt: TGTGCCAGCTCACCGGGGGAGGTAGGACCCCAGCATTTT

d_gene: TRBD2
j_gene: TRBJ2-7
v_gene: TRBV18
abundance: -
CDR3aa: CASSRLLAGGPEEQYF
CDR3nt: TGTGCCAGCTCACGCTTACTAGCGGGAGGGCCGGAGGAGCAGTACTTC

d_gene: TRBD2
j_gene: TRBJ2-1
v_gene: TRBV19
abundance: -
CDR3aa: CASSRGLAGGSSYNEQFF
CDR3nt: TGTGCCAGTAGCCGGGGACTAGCGGGTGGAAGCTCCTACAATGAGCAGTTCTTC

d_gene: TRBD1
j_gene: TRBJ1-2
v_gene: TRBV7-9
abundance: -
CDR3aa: CASSLRTGDLDYGYTF
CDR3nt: TGTGCCAGCAGCTTAAGGACAGGCGACTTGGACTATGGCTACACCTTC

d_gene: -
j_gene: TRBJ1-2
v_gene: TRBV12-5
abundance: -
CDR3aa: CASGPVWPGYGYTF
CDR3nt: TGTGCTAGTGGTCCCGTTTGGCCTGGCTATGGCTACACCTTC

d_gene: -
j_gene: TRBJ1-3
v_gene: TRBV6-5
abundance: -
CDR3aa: CASSRTSFGGIYF
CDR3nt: TGTGCCAGCAGTCGAACGAGTTTTGGGGGCATATATTTT

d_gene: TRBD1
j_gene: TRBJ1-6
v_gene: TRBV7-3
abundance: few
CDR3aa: CASSPPGQGSRGPAF
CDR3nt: TGTGCCAGCAGCCCCCCGGGACAGGGCTCACGGGGACCAGCGTTT

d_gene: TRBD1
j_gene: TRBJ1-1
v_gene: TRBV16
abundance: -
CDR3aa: CASSPRQGAEAFF
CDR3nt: TGTGCCAGCAGCCCAAGACAGGGCGCTGAAGCTTTCTTT

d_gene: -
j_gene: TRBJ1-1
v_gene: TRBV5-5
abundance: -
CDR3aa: CASSLGWAEAFF
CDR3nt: TGTGCCAGCAGCTTGGGGTGGGCTGAAGCTTTCTTT

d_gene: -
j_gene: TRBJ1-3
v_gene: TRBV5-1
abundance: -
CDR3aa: CASSPTLNGNTIYF
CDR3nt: TGCGCCAGCAGCCCTACACTCAATGGAAACACCATATATTTT

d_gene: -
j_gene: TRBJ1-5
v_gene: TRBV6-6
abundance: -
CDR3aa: CASWGGKWHQPQHF
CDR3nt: TGTGCCAGCTGGGGGGGGAAATGGCATCAGCCCCAGCATTTT

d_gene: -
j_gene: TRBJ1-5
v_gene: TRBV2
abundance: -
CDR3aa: CASTRAGLSNQPQHF
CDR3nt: TGTGCCAGCACCCGGGCGGGGCTTAGCAATCAGCCCCAGCATTTT

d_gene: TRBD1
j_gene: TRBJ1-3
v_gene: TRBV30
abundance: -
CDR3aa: CAWSVTPRTGGVGDTIYF
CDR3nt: TGTGCCTGGAGTGTAACGCCGAGGACAGGGGGCGTGGGCGACACCATATATTTT

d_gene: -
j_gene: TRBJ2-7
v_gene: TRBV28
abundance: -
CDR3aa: CASSLSSLRDNSYEQYF
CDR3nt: TGTGCCAGCAGTTTAAGTTCCCTGAGGGACAACTCCTACGAGCAGTACTTC

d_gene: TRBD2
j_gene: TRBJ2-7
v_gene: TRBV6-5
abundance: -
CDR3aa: CASSYREAYEQYF
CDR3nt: TGTGCCAGCAGTTATCGGGAGGCCTACGAGCAGTACTTC

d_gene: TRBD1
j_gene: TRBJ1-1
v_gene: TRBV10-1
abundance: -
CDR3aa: CASRGQGNTEAFF
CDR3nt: TGCGCCAGCAGGGGACAGGGGAACACTGAAGCTTTCTTT

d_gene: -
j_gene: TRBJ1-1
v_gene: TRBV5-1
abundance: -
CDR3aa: CASSPQVGGDTEAFF
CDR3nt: TGCGCCAGCAGCCCCCAGGTGGGGGGGGACACTGAAGCTTTCTTT

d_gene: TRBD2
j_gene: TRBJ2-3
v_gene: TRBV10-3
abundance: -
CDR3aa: CAISESGSSGSRTDTQYF
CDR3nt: TGTGCCATCAGTGAGTCGGGGTCCAGCGGGAGTCGCACAGATACGCAGTATTTT

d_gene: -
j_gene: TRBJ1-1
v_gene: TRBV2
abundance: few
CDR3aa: CASSDARYTEAFF
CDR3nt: TGTGCCAGCAGTGATGCAAGATACACTGAAGCTTTCTTT

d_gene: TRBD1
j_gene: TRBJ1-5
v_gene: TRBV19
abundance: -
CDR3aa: CASSNNRGTVDQPQHF
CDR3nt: TGTGCCAGTAGTAATAACAGGGGTACAGTCGATCAGCCCCAGCATTTT

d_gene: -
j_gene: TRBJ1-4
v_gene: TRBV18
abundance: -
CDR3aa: CASSPPAARNEKLFF
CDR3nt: TGTGCCAGCTCACCACCCGCCGCCCGTAATGAAAAACTGTTTTTT

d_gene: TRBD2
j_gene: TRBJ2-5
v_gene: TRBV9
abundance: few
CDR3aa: CASSVVGTSGPKETQYF
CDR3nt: TGTGCCAGCAGCGTAGTAGGGACTAGCGGGCCCAAAGAGACCCAGTACTTC

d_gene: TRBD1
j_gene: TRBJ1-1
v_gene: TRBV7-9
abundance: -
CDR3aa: CASSTRQGSEAFF
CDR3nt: TGTGCCAGCAGCACCCGACAGGGGTCTGAAGCTTTCTTT

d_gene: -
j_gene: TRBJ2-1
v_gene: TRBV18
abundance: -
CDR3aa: CASSPPGGRNEQFF
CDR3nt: TGTGCCAGCTCACCACCGGGGGGCCGAAATGAGCAGTTCTTC

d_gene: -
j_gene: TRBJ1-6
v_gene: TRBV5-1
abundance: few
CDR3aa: CASTPRGAGDSPLHF
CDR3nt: TGCGCCAGCACCCCACGGGGGGCGGGGGATTCACCCCTCCACTTT

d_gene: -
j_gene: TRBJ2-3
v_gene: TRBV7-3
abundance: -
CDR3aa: CASSRGMGPRTDTQYF
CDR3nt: TGTGCCAGCAGCAGGGGGATGGGGCCCCGCACAGATACGCAGTATTTT